A single sample gave rise to the 25 T cell receptor beta chains below, sequenced in a study of OX40 agonist ivuxolimab in advanced cancers. Here immunoSEQ multiplex PCR was the method, and the copy in TCRdb shows in-frame clones only, minus some. Seen here are tens of thousands of clones, roughly 91% observed once, and the top ten hold roughly 2.6%. Sequenced material: CD4+ or CD8+ T cells sorted from blood, taken in a trial of the OX40 agonist ivuxolimab. The receptors here all came from an adult with an advanced solid tumor such as melanoma, head and neck, liver or kidney cancer.

Only one count was recorded for this clone. V and J are TRBV13 and TRBJ1-1, with TRBD1 identical over 7 bases. This CDR3 region has 15 residues. Trimming cost V 6 bases and J 3 bases; bases outside gene matches: 10. Germline values: CDR1 PRHDT, CDR2 FYEKMQ (reference sequence). CDR3 nucleotide sequence: TGTGCCAGCAGACAGGGGCGAGTTATATACACTGAAGCTTTCTTT. This encodes CASRQGRVIYTEAFF. Full variable domain (outside the CDR3, taken from reference TRBV13 and TRBJ1-1): AAGVIQSPRHLIKEKRETATLKCYPIPRHDTVYWYQQGPGQDPQFLISFYEKMQSDKGSIPDRFSAQQFSDYHSELNMSSLELGDSALYFCASRQGRVIYTEAFFGQGTRLTVV.

The V call is TRBV6-5, the J call TRBJ1-3, with D maybe TRBD1 (5 bases). Trimming cost V 6 bases and J 4 bases, with 13 bases left between them. CDR1 is MNHEY, CDR2 SVGAGI, per germline. The CDR3 sequence is 14 residues long. CDR3 sequence (DNA): TGTGCCAGCAGAAGCAGGGTAGCGGGAAACACCATATATTTT. Protein product: CASRSRVAGNTIYF.

The V gene is TRBV7-8, the J gene TRBJ2-7; 7 bases agree with TRBD2. Losses at the gene ends were 11 bases for V and 4 bases for J; bases not matched to a gene: 11. Per germline, CDR1 SGHVS and CDR2 FQNEAQ. The CDR3 loop spans 13 amino acids. The CDR3 loop reads CASRAGRMYEQYF. The CDR3 coding sequence is TGTGCCTCCCGAGCGGGAAGAATGTACGAGCAGTACTTC.

The rearrangement joins TRBV18 to TRBJ2-1, with 9 bases that match TRBD1. CDR3 size: 15 residues. Per germline, CDR1 KGHSH and CDR2 LQKENI. The ends lost 3 bases at V and 4 bases at J; junction bases unmatched: 4. The CDR3 DNA reads TGTGCCAGCTCACCTAGGGACAGGGCATACAATGAGCAGTTCTTC. This gives the protein CASSPRDRAYNEQFF.

The CDR3 is CASSSGHSGANVLTF. CDR3 in DNA: TGTGCCAGCAGCTCCGGCCACTCTGGGGCCAACGTCCTGACTTTC. The V and J genes are TRBV7-8 and TRBJ2-6, with unresolved D. V lost 4 bases to trimming and J lost 0 bases, with 7 bases between them. The CDR3 totals 15 residues. CDR1 and CDR2 (germline): SGHVS, FQNEAQ.

V usage is TRBV7-3 and J usage is TRBJ2-1; a weak D match, TRBD1 (5 bases). CDR1 and CDR2 from the germline V gene are SGHTA and FQGTGA. V shed 5 bases and J shed 10 bases, with 18 bases lying between them. CDR3 length equals 14 residues. CDR3: CASSNAQGIGEQFF. For the CDR3, the DNA is TGTGCCAGCAGCAATGCGCAGGGAATAGGGGAGCAGTTCTTC.

The CDR3 DNA is TGTGCCAGCAGTTATGGGTGGGAGACCCAGTACTTC. Translating gives CASSYGWETQYF. The rearrangement links TRBV28 to TRBJ2-5; D uncertain. The CDR3 has 12 residues. CDR1 is MDHEN and CDR2 is SYDVKM in the germline V gene. V dropped 4 bases and J dropped 5 bases, with 8 bases sitting between them.

The chain joins TRBV7-9 to TRBJ2-1; D remains ambiguous. Germline-derived CDR1 and CDR2 are SEHNR and FQNEAQ (reference sequence). V was shortened by 8 bases and J by 0 bases, with 20 bases between the two germline ends. The CDR3 is 17 amino acids. The CDR3 bases are TGTGCCAGCCCCCCGCGTTCAATGGCGAGCTCCTACAATGAGCAGTTCTTC. This codes for CASPPRSMASSYNEQFF. The full variable domain, with the rest looked up from reference TRBV7-9 and TRBJ2-1, is DTGVSQNPRHKITKRGQNVTFRCDPISEHNRLYWYRQTLGQGPEFLTYFQNEAQLEKSRLLSDRFSAERPKGSFSTLEIQRTEQGDSAMYLCASPPRSMASSYNEQFFGPGTRLTVL.

This chain joins TRBV19 and TRBJ2-5; 10 positions agree with TRBD1. Unmatched junction bases numbered 5, after V lost 6 bases and J lost 4 bases. The germline gives CDR1 LNHDA, CDR2 SQIVND (reference sequence). This CDR3 region has 14 residues. The CDR3 reads CASSPDRGLETQYF. Here the CDR3 DNA reads TGTGCCAGTAGCCCGGACAGGGGGTTAGAGACCCAGTACTTC.

The rearrangement joins TRBV9 to TRBJ2-5, with 7 bases lining up with TRBD1. The CDR3 has 13 amino acids. Germline loops: CDR1 SGDLS, CDR2 YYNGEE. Trimming took 6 bases from V and 4 from J; bases not matched to a gene: 6. In DNA, the CDR3 is TGTGCCAGCAACTCCGGGACAGCAGAGACCCAGTACTTC. Translated: CASNSGTAETQYF.

DNA for the CDR3: TGTGCCAGCAGCTGGGGGACAGGGGGAGGTAATGAGCAGTTCTTC. Its protein is CASSWGTGGGNEQFF. V is TRBV7-2 and J is TRBJ2-1, with TRBD1 matching 11 bases. This CDR3 region has 15 residues. CDR1 and CDR2 from the germline V gene are SGHTA and FQGNSA. V was pared by 4 bases and J by 7 bases, with 6 bases of the junction left unmatched.

The gene calls are TRBV18 and TRBJ1-5, with 7 bases that match TRBD1. The germline V gene encodes CDR1 KGHSH and CDR2 LQKENI. The CDR3 has 16 amino acids. J gave up 2 bases and V 2 bases, and 6 bases lay outside the gene matches. This chain's CDR3 is CASSPEGTGGNQPQHF. The CDR3 nucleotides read TGTGCCAGCTCACCAGAAGGCACAGGGGGCAATCAGCCCCAGCATTTT.

This chain joins TRBV5-4 and TRBJ1-2, with 8 positions matching TRBD1. This CDR3 comprises 14 residues. The trim removed 4 bases at V and 5 bases at J, leaving 7 bases unmatched. Germline assignment: CDR1 SGHNT and CDR2 YYREEE (reference sequence). The CDR3 bases are TGTGCCAGCAGCATAGACAGGGGAGGATATGGCTACACCTTC. It codes for CASSIDRGGYGYTF. Using reference TRBV5-4 and TRBJ1-2 for the parts outside the CDR3, the full variable domain is ETGVTQSPTHLIKTRGQQVTLRCSSQSGHNTVSWYQQALGQGPQFIFQYYREEENGRGNFPPRFSGLQFPNYSSELNVNALELDDSALYLCASSIDRGGYGYTFGSGTRLTVV.

The chain links TRBV30 to TRBJ2-5; 8 nucleotides agree with TRBD1. V shed 5 bases and J 5 bases; nucleotides not matched to a gene: 4. Germline V gene lookup returns CDR1 GTSNPN and CDR2 SVGIG (reference sequence). CDR3 size: 12 residues. The DNA for the CDR3 is TGTGCCTGGGCAGGGGGCAGCGAGACCCAGTACTTC. Protein sequence: CAWAGGSETQYF. Supplemented by reference TRBV30 and TRBJ2-5, the full variable domain reads SQTIHQWPATLVQPVGSPLSLECTVEGTSNPNLYWYRQAAGRGLQLLFYSVGIGQISSEVPQNLSASRPQDRQFILSSKKLLLSDSGFYLCAWAGGSETQYFGPGTRLLVL.

V usage is TRBV5-1 and J usage is TRBJ2-7; the D gene is possibly TRBD1 (6 bases). The length of the CDR3 is 14 residues. The V gene's germline CDR1 is SGHRS and CDR2 YFSETQ. Between the trimmed V and J ends, which lost 0 bases and 1 base, there was a span of 8 bases. CDR3 loop: CASSLVGQSYEQYF. The CDR3 nucleotides are TGCGCCAGCAGCTTGGTTGGACAGTCCTACGAGCAGTACTTC.

This chain connects TRBV2 to TRBJ2-3; perhaps TRBD2 as D (5 bases). V lost 8 bases, J lost 3 bases, and 12 bases lay in between. The CDR3 totals 13 residues. Germline V gives CDR1 SNHLY, CDR2 FYNNEI. CDR3 region: CASGRTGTDTQYF. In nucleotides, the CDR3 is TGTGCCAGCGGGCGGACGGGGACAGATACGCAGTATTTT.

This chain uses TRBV10-3 with TRBJ2-1, with D possibly TRBD2 on 6 matching bases. The CDR3 runs 14 residues. CDR1 and CDR2 from the germline V gene are ENHRY and SYGVKD. V shed 0 bases and J shed 6 bases, with 9 bases lying between them. CDR3 DNA sequence: TGTGCCATCAGTGAGTCGGCTAGCGTCAATGAGCAGTTCTTC. Its translation is CAISESASVNEQFF.

The rearrangement joins TRBV11-2 to TRBJ1-2, with D perhaps matching TRBD1 (6 bases). This CDR3 has 14 amino acids. V lost 5 bases and J 0 bases, leaving 10 bases between the germline ends. Germline V CDR1 and CDR2: SGHAT, FQNNGV. In DNA, the CDR3 is TGTGCCAGCAGCCACGGGACAACTAACTATGGCTACACCTTC. Translating gives CASSHGTTNYGYTF.

This chain connects TRBV7-2 to TRBJ1-1; D gene uncertain. V lost 1 base, J lost 6 bases, and 12 bases lay in between. CDR3 size: 14 residues. CDR1 is SGHTA, CDR2 FQGNSA, per germline. In DNA form, the CDR3 reads TGTGCCAGCAGCTTAGTGGCGGGTACGGCTGAAGCTTTCTTT. This gives the protein CASSLVAGTAEAFF.

Note on this clone: The same CDR3 is also encoded by other DNA sequences in this sample. V usage is TRBV11-2 and J usage is TRBJ2-1; unclear D gene. Trimming removed 1 base from V and 4 bases from J, with 5 bases in between. CDR1 is SGHAT, CDR2 FQNNGV, per germline. The CDR3 loop spans 13 amino acids. The CDR3 DNA reads as TGTGCCAGCAGCTTAGCTAGGTACAATGAGCAGTTCTTC. This encodes CASSLARYNEQFF.

This clone has just a few counts. The J gene is TRBJ1-1, the V gene TRBV29-1, with D unresolved. The V gene's germline CDR1 is SQVTM and CDR2 ANQGSEA. The CDR3 contains 12 residues. V lost 7 bases and J lost 5, with 14 bases in between. DNA of the CDR3: TGCAGCGCACCCGGTAGAGGGACTGAAGCTTTCTTT. Its translation is CSAPGRGTEAFF.

The chain has TRBV7-2 and TRBJ2-7, with 9 bases identical to TRBD2. The CDR3 runs to 15 residues. V was clipped by 3 bases and J by 5 bases; unmatched bases: 8. CDR1 and CDR2 (germline): SGHTA, FQGNSA. CDR3 sequence: CASSFVAGGLNEQYF. The CDR3 DNA sequence: TGTGCCAGCAGCTTCGTGGCGGGAGGGCTGAACGAGCAGTACTTC.

J is TRBJ1-2 and V is TRBV10-3; the D gene is possibly TRBD1 (5 bases). This CDR3 comprises 14 residues. V was shortened by 7 bases and J by 1 base, with 13 bases between the two germline ends. Germline V gene sequence: CDR1 ENHRY, CDR2 SYGVKD. CDR3 loop: CAIKAAGLNYGYTF. The CDR3 DNA follows: TGTGCCATCAAGGCTGCAGGGCTTAACTATGGCTACACCTTC.

The rearrangement joins TRBV10-1 to TRBJ2-2; 8 bases are shared with TRBD2. With V trimmed by 5 bases and J by 2 bases, 10 bases remained unmatched. The CDR3 totals 17 residues. The germline V gene has CDR1 WNHNN and CDR2 SYGVQD (reference sequence). The DNA for the CDR3 is TGCGCCAGCAGTTGGGAGCGGGAGAGGAACAACACCGGGGAGCTGTTTTTT. Its protein product is CASSWERERNNTGELFF.

This chain joins TRBV5-5 and TRBJ2-2; 9 positions agree with TRBD1. The V gene's germline CDR1 is SGHKS and CDR2 YYEKEE (reference sequence). CDR3 size: 16 residues. V lost 5 bases to trimming and J lost 3 bases; unmatched junction nucleotides: 8. CDR3 loop: CASRATGGYDTGELFF. The CDR3 bases are TGTGCCAGCAGAGCAACAGGGGGCTACGACACCGGGGAGCTGTTTTTT.